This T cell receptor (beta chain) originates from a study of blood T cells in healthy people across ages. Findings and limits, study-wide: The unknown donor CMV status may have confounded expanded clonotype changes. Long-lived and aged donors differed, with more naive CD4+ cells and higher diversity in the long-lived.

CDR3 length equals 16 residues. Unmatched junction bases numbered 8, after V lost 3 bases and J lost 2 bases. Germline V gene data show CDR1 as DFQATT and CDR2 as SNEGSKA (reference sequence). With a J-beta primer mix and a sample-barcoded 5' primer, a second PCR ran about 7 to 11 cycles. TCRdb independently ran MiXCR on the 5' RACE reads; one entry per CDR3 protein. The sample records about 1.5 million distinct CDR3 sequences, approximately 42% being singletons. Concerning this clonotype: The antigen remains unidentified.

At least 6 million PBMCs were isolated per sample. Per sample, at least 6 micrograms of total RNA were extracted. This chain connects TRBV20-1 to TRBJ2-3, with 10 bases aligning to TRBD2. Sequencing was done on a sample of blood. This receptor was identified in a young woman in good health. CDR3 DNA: TGCAGTGCTAGGGGGCTAGCGGGGGATCCCACAGATACGCAGTATTTT. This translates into CSARGLAGDPTDTQYF.